This entry is about one T cell receptor beta chain. This sample was included in a study of OX40 agonist ivuxolimab in advanced cancers. CDR1 is SGHRS, CDR2 YFSETQ, per germline. Trimming took 2 bases from V and 1 from J; bases not matched to a gene: 16. The CDR3 runs 19 residues. Profiling relied on immunoSEQ multiplex PCR, and the TCRdb table lists in-frame clones only, not all of them. The profile shows about 39,000 clones, roughly 90% of them singletons. The J gene is TRBJ2-3, the V gene TRBV5-1; 7 bases fit TRBD1. The sample was CD4+ or CD8+ T cells sorted from blood, taken in a trial of the OX40 agonist ivuxolimab. The clonotype originates from an adult with an advanced solid tumor such as melanoma, head and neck, liver or kidney cancer. The CDR3, as DNA: TGCGCCAGCAGCTTCGACTGGGACAGCTATACAGCTCGCACAGATACGCAGTATTTT. Encoded protein: CASSFDWDSYTARTDTQYF.